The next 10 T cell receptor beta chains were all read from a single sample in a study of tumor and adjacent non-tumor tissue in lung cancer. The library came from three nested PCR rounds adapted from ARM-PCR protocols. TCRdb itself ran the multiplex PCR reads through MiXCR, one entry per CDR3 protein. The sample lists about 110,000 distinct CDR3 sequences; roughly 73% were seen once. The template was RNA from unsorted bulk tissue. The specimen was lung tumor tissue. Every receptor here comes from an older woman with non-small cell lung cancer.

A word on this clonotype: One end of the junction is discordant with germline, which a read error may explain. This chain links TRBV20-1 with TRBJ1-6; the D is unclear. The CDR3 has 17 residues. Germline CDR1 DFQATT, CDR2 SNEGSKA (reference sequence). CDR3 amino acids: CSARDNTLVVYNSPLQF. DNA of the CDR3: TGCAGTGCTAGAGATAATACCCTTGTTGTATATAATTCACCCCTCCAGTTT.

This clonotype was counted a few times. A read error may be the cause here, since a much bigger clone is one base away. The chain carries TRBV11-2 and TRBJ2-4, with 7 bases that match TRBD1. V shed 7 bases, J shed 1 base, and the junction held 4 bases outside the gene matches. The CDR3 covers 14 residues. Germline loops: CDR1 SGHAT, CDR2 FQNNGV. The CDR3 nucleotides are TGTGCCAGCAATCAGACAGGGGCCAAAAACATTCAGTACTTC. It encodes CASNQTGAKNIQYF.

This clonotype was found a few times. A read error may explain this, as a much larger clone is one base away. Written as DNA, the CDR3 is TGCAGTGCTAGTGCACATACGCAGTATTTT. This gives the protein CSASAHTQYF. The chain couples TRBV20-1 to TRBJ2-3; no definite D call. Trimming cost V 3 bases and J 7 bases, with 5 bases left between them. Germline V gene data show CDR1 as DFQATT and CDR2 as SNEGSKA (reference sequence). There are 10 residues in the CDR3.

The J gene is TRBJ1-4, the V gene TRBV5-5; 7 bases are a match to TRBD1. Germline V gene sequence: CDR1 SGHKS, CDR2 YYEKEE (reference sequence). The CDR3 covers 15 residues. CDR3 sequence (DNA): TGTGCTAACAGCCCGAGACAGGGCGAGGGTGAAAAACTGTTTTTT. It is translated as CANSPRQGEGEKLFF. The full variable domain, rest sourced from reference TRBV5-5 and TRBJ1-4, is DAGVTQSPTHLIKTRGQQVTLRCSPISGHKSVSWYQQVLGQGPQFIFQYYEKEERGRGNFPDRFSARQFPNYSSELNVNALLLGDSALYLCANSPRQGEGEKLFFGSGTQLSVL.

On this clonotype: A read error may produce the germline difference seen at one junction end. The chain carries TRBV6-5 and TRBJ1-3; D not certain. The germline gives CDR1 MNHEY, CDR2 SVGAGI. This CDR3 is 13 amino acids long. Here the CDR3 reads CASRSPSGSTIYF. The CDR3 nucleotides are TGTGCGAGCAGGAGCCCCTCTGGAAGCACCATATATTTT.

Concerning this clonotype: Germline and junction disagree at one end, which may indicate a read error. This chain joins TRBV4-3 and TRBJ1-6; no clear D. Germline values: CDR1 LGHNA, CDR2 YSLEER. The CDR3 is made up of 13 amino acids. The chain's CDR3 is CASSHEPGRPLHF. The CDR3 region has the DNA TGTGCCAGCAGCCATGAGCCTGGTCGACCCCTCCACTTT.

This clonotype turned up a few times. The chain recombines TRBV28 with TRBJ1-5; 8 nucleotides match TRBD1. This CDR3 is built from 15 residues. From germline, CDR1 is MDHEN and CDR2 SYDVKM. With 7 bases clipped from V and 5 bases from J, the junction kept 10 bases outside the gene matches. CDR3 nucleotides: TGTGCCAGCACAGGGGGCAGGGGGCGGGATCAGCCCCAGCATTTT. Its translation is CASTGGRGRDQPQHF.

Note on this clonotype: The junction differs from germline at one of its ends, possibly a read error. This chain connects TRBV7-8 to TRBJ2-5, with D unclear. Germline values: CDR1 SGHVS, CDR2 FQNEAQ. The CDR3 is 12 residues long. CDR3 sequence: CASSQYQETEYF. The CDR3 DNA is TGTGCCAGCAGCCAGTACCAAGAGACCGAGTACTTC.

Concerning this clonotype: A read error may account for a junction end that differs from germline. The CDR3 sequence is CASSPPSSGANTRELFF. The CDR3 region has the DNA TGCGCCAGCAGCCCCCCCTCAAGCGGGGCGAACACCCGGGAGCTGTTTTTC. The J gene is TRBJ2-2, the V gene TRBV4-3; 7 bases agree with TRBD2. The V gene's germline CDR1 is LGHNA and CDR2 YSLEER. CDR3 length: 17 residues.

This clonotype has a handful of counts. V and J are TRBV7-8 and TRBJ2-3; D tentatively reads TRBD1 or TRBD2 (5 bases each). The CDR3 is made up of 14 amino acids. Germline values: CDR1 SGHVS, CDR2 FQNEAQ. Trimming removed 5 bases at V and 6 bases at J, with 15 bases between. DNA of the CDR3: TGTGCCAGCAGCCTCTTCGGGACCGGGGATACGCAGTATTTT. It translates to CASSLFGTGDTQYF.